This T cell receptor (beta chain) derives from a study of blood T cell repertoires in COVID-19. Study overall: The samples span acute and convalescent COVID-19 from the United States, Italy and Spain.

Authors' analysis steps: Estimated nucleated cell counts came from reference gene primer amplification. TCRdb's copy holds only in-frame clones and misses some; the assay was immunoSEQ multiplex PCR. V, J and clone size were drawn from that table, and D and trimming were deduced from the DNA. The sample has roughly 230,000 clones, roughly 87% seen once. Germline V gene sequence: CDR1 ENHRY, CDR2 SYGVKD. Trimming pared 8 bases from V and 5 bases from J, leaving 13 bases between. CDR3 length: 13 amino acids. The chain employs TRBV10-3 and TRBJ2-1; a possible D gene is TRBD2 (6 bases). This TCR came from a human donor in a cohort sampled during active COVID-19. Input material: peripheral blood. In DNA form, the CDR3 reads TGTGCCATCGGGGGGACGTCCCACAATGAGCAGTTCTTC. As protein: CAIGGTSHNEQFF.